One sample yielded the 30 T cell receptor beta chains listed below, sequenced in a study of cytomegalovirus exposure and HLA in healthy donors (dated by TCRdb to 2016 to 2017). The library was produced with the immunoSEQ multiplex PCR assay. For the multiplex PCR, a mixture combining 60 forward primers for TCR Vbeta segments and 13 reverse primers for TCR Jbeta segments was used. Drawn from immuneACCESS, this table holds only the in-frame rearrangements with V and J called that TCRdb kept. Clones are partly lost; checked studies trace under half to an unresolved V gene and leave the rest unexplained. This sample gives approximately 200,000 clones in total; around 85% of them show up just once. Jointly, the top ten make up 1.3% of the sample. What was sequenced was PBMCs. The source is a human donor in good health.

The chain is built from TRBV5-1 and TRBJ1-1; D remains ambiguous. Germline lookup yields CDR1 SGHRS and CDR2 YFSETQ. This CDR3 has 13 amino acids. Trimming left V 1 base short and J 4 bases short, with 8 bases between. The CDR3 protein is CASSLFGSTEAFF. CDR3 nucleotide sequence: TGCGCCAGCAGCTTGTTTGGGAGCACTGAAGCTTTCTTT.

V and J are TRBV7-3 and TRBJ2-7; 7 bases are shared with TRBD1. The length of the CDR3 is 17 residues. The germline V gene encodes CDR1 SGHTA and CDR2 FQGTGA. After removal of 2 bases from V and 5 bases from J, the junction contained 15 bases not matched to a gene. The chain's CDR3 is CASSLPTPDRRINEQYF. The CDR3 region has the DNA TGTGCCAGCAGCTTACCTACCCCGGACAGGAGAATCAACGAGCAGTACTTC.

This clone was picked up a small number of times. This chain uses TRBV6-6 with TRBJ2-5; no firm D call. The germline V gene encodes CDR1 MNHNY and CDR2 SVGAGI (reference sequence). With 0 bases removed from V and 1 base from J, the gap between germline ends came to 6 bases. The CDR3 loop spans 14 amino acids. For the CDR3, the DNA is TGTGCCAGCAGTTACTCGGGCAGCCAAGAGACCCAGTACTTC. Amino acids: CASSYSGSQETQYF.

The V call is TRBV7-6, the J call TRBJ2-7, with 8 bases identical to TRBD2. The CDR3 spans 15 residues. CDR1 and CDR2 from the germline V gene are SGHVS and FNYEAQ. After removal of 2 bases from V and 1 base from J, the junction contained 4 bases not matched to a gene. CDR3 nucleotide sequence: TGTGCCAGCAGCTTAAGCGGGAGCGAATCCTACGAGCAGTACTTC. Translating gives CASSLSGSESYEQYF.

This chain uses TRBV6-6 with TRBJ2-5; D is possibly TRBD2 (7 bases). The V gene's germline CDR1 is MNHNY and CDR2 SVGAGI (reference sequence). The V and J ends lost 4 bases and 0 bases respectively, with 9 bases between them. This CDR3 contains 14 residues. The CDR3 DNA reads TGTGCCAGCAGTTGGGGGGGCGACCAAGAGACCCAGTACTTC. Translation: CASSWGGDQETQYF.

The gene calls are TRBV7-2 and TRBJ2-7; perhaps TRBD1 as D (6 bases). This CDR3 is 12 amino acids long. The germline V gene encodes CDR1 SGHTA and CDR2 FQGNSA. Trimming pared 4 bases from V and 4 bases from J, leaving 8 bases between. The CDR3 here is CASSSRGYEQYF. CDR3 coding DNA: TGTGCCAGCAGCTCCAGGGGTTACGAGCAGTACTTC.

This chain joins TRBV5-1 and TRBJ1-2; D gene unclear. Deletions cut 0 bases from V and 4 bases from J, with 4 bases between. This CDR3 has 12 residues. Germline V CDR1 and CDR2: SGHRS, YFSETQ. In DNA, the CDR3 is TGCGCCAGCAGCTTGGACACCTATGGCTACACCTTC. It specifies CASSLDTYGYTF.

This clone appeared once. This chain uses TRBV7-2 with TRBJ2-3; 13 nucleotides match TRBD2. The J segment lost 5 bases and the V segment lost 3 bases, leaving 2 bases of the junction unmatched. Germline CDR1 is SGHTA and CDR2 is FQGNSA. There are 15 residues in the CDR3. The CDR3 reads CASSLRLAGGDTQYF. DNA for the CDR3: TGTGCCAGCAGCTTGCGACTAGCGGGAGGAGATACGCAGTATTTT.

The J gene is TRBJ1-2, the V gene TRBV27, with 7 bases aligning to TRBD1. CDR1 MNHEY and CDR2 SMNVEV come from the germline V gene (reference sequence). The CDR3 consists of 15 residues. V trimming: 5 bases; J trimming: 4 bases; junction bases outside the gene matches: 10. The CDR3 loop is CASSLGTANPYGYTF. CDR3 coding DNA: TGTGCCAGCAGTCTTGGGACAGCAAATCCCTATGGCTACACCTTC.

This chain links TRBV2 with TRBJ2-7, with TRBD1 as a possible D gene (6 bases). CDR1 and CDR2 (germline): SNHLY, FYNNEI. CDR3 size: 12 residues. V lost 7 bases, J lost 5 bases, and 12 bases lay in between. CDR3 protein: CASKTGLNEQYF. The CDR3 DNA follows: TGTGCCAGCAAAACAGGGTTAAACGAGCAGTACTTC. Together with reference TRBV2 and TRBJ2-7, the CDR3 gives the full variable domain: EPEVTQTPSHQVTQMGQEVILRCVPISNHLYFYWYRQILGQKVEFLVSFYNNEISEKSEIFDDQFSVERPDGSNFTLKIRSTKLEDSAMYFCASKTGLNEQYFGPGTRLTVT.

This clone has a single count. V gene TRBV2 combines with J gene TRBJ2-3; 14 bases align to TRBD2. Germline trimming cut 6 bases from V and 2 bases from J; bases unmatched to any gene: 4. The V gene's germline CDR1 is SNHLY and CDR2 FYNNEI. The length of the CDR3 is 16 residues. CDR3 protein: CASSRLAGGPTDTQYF. The CDR3 DNA follows: TGTGCCAGCAGCCGACTAGCGGGAGGGCCCACAGATACGCAGTATTTT.

The chain recombines TRBV21-1 with TRBJ2-1; the tabulated D call, TRBD2, remains unverified against the DNA. TRBV21-1 is described as a pseudogene. This CDR3 region has 17 residues. DNA of the CDR3: TGTGCCAGCAGCATTGGTCACGGAGCGGGAGGTCCCCATGAGCAGTTCTTC. It is translated as CASSIGHGAGGPHEQFF.

This chain connects TRBV19 to TRBJ2-1, with 8 nucleotides matching TRBD1. Germline CDR1 LNHDA, CDR2 SQIVND (reference sequence). The CDR3 consists of 16 residues. The junction had 6 bases not matched to a gene; V was cut back by 2 bases and J by 3 bases. CDR3: CASSITPGQVYNEQFF. CDR3 nucleotide sequence: TGTGCCAGTAGTATAACTCCGGGACAGGTCTACAATGAGCAGTTCTTC.

The rearrangement links TRBV7-9 to TRBJ2-2; D is possibly TRBD2 (5 bases). V was shortened by 0 bases and J by 5 bases, with 13 bases between the two germline ends. Looked up from germline, CDR1 is SEHNR and CDR2 is FQNEAQ (reference sequence). The length of the CDR3 is 16 residues. Here the CDR3 reads CASSLAASRDTGELFF. For the CDR3, the DNA is TGTGCCAGCAGCTTAGCGGCTAGCCGTGATACCGGGGAGCTGTTTTTT.

The rearrangement joins TRBV19 to TRBJ2-7; 10 nucleotides align to TRBD1. Germline values: CDR1 LNHDA, CDR2 SQIVND (reference sequence). This CDR3 has 15 amino acids. Trimming removed 4 bases from V and 2 bases from J; junction bases left unmatched: 5. The CDR3 region has the DNA TGTGCCAGTAGTACTCCGGGACAGGGGACCTACGAGCAGTACTTC. Amino acids: CASSTPGQGTYEQYF. Based on the CDR3 plus reference TRBV19 and TRBJ2-7, the full variable domain is DGGITQSPKYLFRKEGQNVTLSCEQNLNHDAMYWYRQDPGQGLRLIYYSQIVNDFQKGDIAEGYSVSREKKESFPLTVTSAQKNPTAFYLCASSTPGQGTYEQYFGPGTRLTVT.

This clone was observed a single time. V gene TRBV6-5 combines with J gene TRBJ2-7; no definite D call. CDR3 length: 12 amino acids. Germline CDR1 reads MNHEY; CDR2 reads SVGAGI. The V end was cut by 4 bases, the J end by 0 bases, with 4 bases between. The CDR3 bases are TGTGCCAGCAGTTTTATCTCCTACGAGCAGTACTTC. Protein sequence: CASSFISYEQYF.

The chain links TRBV19 to TRBJ1-5; 8 positions match TRBD1. There are 17 residues in the CDR3. Trimming cost V 3 bases and J 4 bases; bases outside gene matches: 11. Germline V CDR1 and CDR2: LNHDA, SQIVND (reference sequence). CDR3 loop: CASSILRGQGDNQPQHF. The CDR3 nucleotides are TGTGCCAGTAGTATTCTGAGAGGACAGGGCGATAATCAGCCCCAGCATTTT.

V usage is TRBV25-1 and J usage is TRBJ2-7; 7 nucleotides align to TRBD2. V lost 7 bases, J lost 1 base, and 7 bases stayed unmatched. Germline V gives CDR1 MGHDK, CDR2 SYGVNS. This CDR3 has 14 amino acids. As DNA, the CDR3 is TGTGCCAGCACCGGACTAGTTTGGTCCTACGAGCAGTACTTC. Encoded protein: CASTGLVWSYEQYF.

The chain has TRBV15 and TRBJ2-7; 7 bases line up with TRBD2. CDR3 length equals 16 residues. V dropped 1 base and J dropped 4; count of bases not matched to a gene: 10. Germline lookup yields CDR1 LNHNV and CDR2 YYDKDF (reference sequence). The CDR3 reads CATSRGGTNALYEQYF. The CDR3 nucleotides are TGTGCCACCAGCAGAGGGGGGACTAACGCTCTATACGAGCAGTACTTC. The whole variable domain, filled in from reference TRBV15 and TRBJ2-7, reads DAMVIQNPRYQVTQFGKPVTLSCSQTLNHNVMYWYQQKSSQAPKLLFHYYDKDFNNEADTPDNFQSRRPNTSFCFLDIRSPGLGDTAMYLCATSRGGTNALYEQYFGPGTRLTVT.

Turning to this clone: One end of the junction fails to match germline, which may point to a read error. The rearrangement uses TRBV19 and TRBJ2-2; D gene uncertain. The CDR3 is made up of 15 amino acids. Germline values: CDR1 LNHDA, CDR2 SQIVND (reference sequence). The CDR3 protein is CTSTRGLQNTGELFF. The CDR3 DNA reads as TGTACCAGTACCCGTGGGCTCCAGAACACCGGGGAGCTGTTTTTT.

This chain connects TRBV23-1 to TRBJ2-7; weak D call: TRBD1 (6 bases). TRBV23-1 is marked as an open reading frame, function uncertain. V was trimmed by 0 bases and J by 7 bases, leaving 16 bases between them. The CDR3 length is 15 residues. CDR3 sequence (DNA): TGCGCCAGCAGTCAATCGGGGGCTGCTAGTCCGGAGCAGTACTTC. It is translated as CASSQSGAASPEQYF.

This clone came up once. The chain couples TRBV19 to TRBJ2-1; the match to TRBD2 covers 11 bases. J gave up 7 bases and V 5 bases, and 13 bases lay outside the gene matches. The germline gives CDR1 LNHDA, CDR2 SQIVND (reference sequence). This CDR3 is built from 17 residues. This CDR3 reads CASSDRSLAGGLNEQFF. In DNA, the CDR3 is TGTGCCAGTAGTGATCGGAGTCTAGCGGGAGGACTGAATGAGCAGTTCTTC.

The chain couples TRBV6-1 to TRBJ2-7; D possibly corresponds to TRBD2 (6 bases). CDR1 MNHNS and CDR2 SASEGT come from the germline V gene. Trimming stripped 4 bases from V and 5 bases from J, with 21 bases between. The CDR3 runs to 16 residues. The CDR3 sequence: CASSALRETLAHEQYF. CDR3 nucleotides: TGTGCCAGCAGTGCCTTACGGGAGACTCTCGCCCACGAGCAGTACTTC.

In DNA form, the CDR3 reads TGTGCCAGCAGCACCGGGACAGGGATCTACGAGCAGTACTTC. Translated, it gives CASSTGTGIYEQYF. The chain uses TRBV11-2 and TRBJ2-7, with TRBD1 matching over 9 bases. Germline loops: CDR1 SGHAT, CDR2 FQNNGV. The CDR3 length is 14 residues. With 5 bases clipped from V and 3 bases from J, the junction kept 5 bases outside the gene matches.

The chain couples TRBV10-1 to TRBJ2-5, with D perhaps TRBD1 (6 bases). V was trimmed by 4 bases and J by 3 bases, leaving 9 bases between them. Germline values: CDR1 WNHNN, CDR2 SYGVQD (reference sequence). The CDR3 length is 13 residues. CDR3 sequence reads: CASSGQVEETQYF. As DNA, the CDR3 is TGCGCCAGCAGTGGACAGGTCGAAGAGACCCAGTACTTC.

This clone was picked up a small number of times. The chain uses TRBV25-1 and TRBJ2-3; D ambiguous. In germline, CDR1 is MGHDK, CDR2 SYGVNS. This CDR3 spans 15 amino acids. V dropped 0 bases and J dropped 0 bases, with 7 bases sitting between them. CDR3 sequence: CASSEYRSSTDTQYF. Written as DNA, the CDR3 is TGTGCCAGCAGTGAATATCGGTCTAGCACAGATACGCAGTATTTT.

This chain links TRBV19 with TRBJ2-7; D perhaps matches TRBD1 (6 bases). CDR3 length: 16 residues. Trimming stripped 3 bases from V and 2 bases from J, with 17 bases between. Germline V gene data show CDR1 as LNHDA and CDR2 as SQIVND (reference sequence). This chain's CDR3 is CASSIPGVWSTYEQYF. The DNA of the CDR3 is TGTGCCAGTAGTATCCCAGGGGTATGGTCAACCTACGAGCAGTACTTC.

CDR3 in DNA: TGTGCCAGCAGCTCCCTCGGAAGGGCGGGAGGGAACAATGAGCAGTTCTTC. It specifies CASSSLGRAGGNNEQFF. This chain links TRBV7-3 with TRBJ2-1; TRBD2 aligns across 9 bases. The germline V gene has CDR1 SGHTA and CDR2 FQGTGA. The J segment lost 5 bases and the V segment lost 4 bases, leaving 12 bases of the junction unmatched. This CDR3 comprises 17 residues. Using reference TRBV7-3 and TRBJ2-1 for the parts outside the CDR3, the full variable domain is GAGVSQTPSNKVTEKGKYVELRCDPISGHTALYWYRQSLGQGPEFLIYFQGTGAADDSGLPNDRFFAVRPEGSVSTLKIQRTERGDSAVYLCASSSLGRAGGNNEQFFGPGTRLTVL.

The J gene is TRBJ2-7, the V gene TRBV6-1; 8 bases line up with TRBD2. After removal of 6 bases from V and 0 bases from J, the junction contained 4 bases not matched to a gene. The CDR3 is 14 amino acids. The germline V gene encodes CDR1 MNHNS and CDR2 SASEGT. CDR3 sequence: CASRPSGSSYEQYF. The CDR3, as DNA: TGTGCCAGCAGGCCTAGCGGGTCCTCCTACGAGCAGTACTTC.

This clone was recorded a few times. V is TRBV2 and J is TRBJ2-5; 7 bases map to TRBD2. The CDR3 runs to 13 residues. V was clipped by 5 bases and J by 2 bases; unmatched bases: 2. Germline-derived CDR1 and CDR2 are SNHLY and FYNNEI. The CDR3 DNA reads TGTGCCAGCAGTAGTAGCGGGCAAGAGACCCAGTACTTC. Translating gives CASSSSGQETQYF.